This TCR beta chain stems from a study of T cells in lung cancer brain metastases. Study at large: Most patients, about 90% of the roughly 20, got no therapy between primary and metastasis resection. General study points: Paired primaries held more unique productive clones than brain metastases (median about 4,500 versus 1,500).

The V segment lost 4 bases and the J segment 4 bases; nucleotides outside the gene matches: 8. Germline V gene data show CDR1 as SQVTM and CDR2 as ANQGSEA. This CDR3 contains 14 residues. Patients had either synchronous oligometastatic disease or delayed solitary brain metastasis recurrence. Exclusion applied to anyone with multiple prior malignancies. Profiling relied on immunoSEQ multiplex PCR, and the TCRdb table lists in-frame clones only, not all of them. The profile shows 4,500 to 5,500 clones, around nine tenths of them singletons. A remark on this clone: Its cognate antigen is unknown.

The sequenced sample was tumor tissue from the primary lung tumor. The sequence came from a woman aged 45-60 years with non-small cell lung cancer. The chain couples TRBV29-1 to TRBJ1-1; 8 bases align to TRBD1. The CDR3 here is CSVGQGRVSTEAFF. CDR3 in DNA: TGCAGCGTTGGACAGGGGAGGGTGAGCACTGAAGCTTTCTTT.